This T cell receptor (beta chain) was obtained from a study of blood T cell repertoires in COVID-19. Study-level information: PBMCs, B-cell-depleted T cells, or T cells were the source of the cDNA or gDNA that made up the material.

Per the authors' pipeline: Estimation of nucleated cell counts relied on the amplification of reference gene primers. Sequenced by immunoSEQ multiplex PCR; TCRdb stores in-frame clones only, minus some. V and J calls and clone size are those listed in that table; D and trimming were worked out from the DNA. The sample consists of over 60,000 clones, 82% of them appearing once. The sequenced sample consisted of peripheral blood. The sequence was obtained from a human donor in a cohort sampled during active COVID-19.

The DNA of the CDR3 is TGTGCCAGCAGTAATGACAGGGTAAACTATGGCTACACCTTC. Translation: CASSNDRVNYGYTF. This sequence joins TRBV11-2 and TRBJ1-2; TRBD1 matches at 7 bases. This CDR3 is 14 amino acids long. Germline assignment: CDR1 SGHAT and CDR2 FQNNGV. V gave up 6 bases and J gave up 2 bases; unmatched junction bases: 6.